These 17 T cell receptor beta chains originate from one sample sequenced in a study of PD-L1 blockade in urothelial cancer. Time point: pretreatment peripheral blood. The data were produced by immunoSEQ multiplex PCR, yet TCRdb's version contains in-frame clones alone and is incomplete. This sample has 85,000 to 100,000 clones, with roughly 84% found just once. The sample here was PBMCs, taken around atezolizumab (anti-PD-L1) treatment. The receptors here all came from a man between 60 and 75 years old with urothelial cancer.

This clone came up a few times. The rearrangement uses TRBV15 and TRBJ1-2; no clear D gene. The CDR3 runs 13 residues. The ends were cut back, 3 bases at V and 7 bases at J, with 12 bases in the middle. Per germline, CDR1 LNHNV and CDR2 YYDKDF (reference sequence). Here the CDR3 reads CATSSSRQVGYTF. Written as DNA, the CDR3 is TGTGCCACCAGCAGCTCCCGCCAGGTTGGCTACACCTTC.

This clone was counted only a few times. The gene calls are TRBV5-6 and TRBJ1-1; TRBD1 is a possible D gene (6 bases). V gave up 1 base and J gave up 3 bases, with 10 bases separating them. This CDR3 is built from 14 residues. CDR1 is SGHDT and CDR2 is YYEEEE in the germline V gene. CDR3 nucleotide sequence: TGTGCCAGCAGCTTGTACAGGGCGGACACTGAAGCTTTCTTT. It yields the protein CASSLYRADTEAFF.

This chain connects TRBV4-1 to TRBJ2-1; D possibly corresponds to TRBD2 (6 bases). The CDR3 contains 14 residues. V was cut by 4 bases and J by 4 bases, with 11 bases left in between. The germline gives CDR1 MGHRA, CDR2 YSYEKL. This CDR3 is CASSLPAGYNEQFF. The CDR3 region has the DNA TGCGCCAGCAGCCTACCGGCGGGGTACAATGAGCAGTTCTTC.

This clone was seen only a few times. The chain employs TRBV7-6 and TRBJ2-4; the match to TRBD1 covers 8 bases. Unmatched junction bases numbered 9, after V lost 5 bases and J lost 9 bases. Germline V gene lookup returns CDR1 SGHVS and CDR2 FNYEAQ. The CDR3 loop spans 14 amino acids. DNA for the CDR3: TGTGCCAGCAGCCCGAGAGGACAGGGTAGCATTCAGTACTTC. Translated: CASSPRGQGSIQYF.

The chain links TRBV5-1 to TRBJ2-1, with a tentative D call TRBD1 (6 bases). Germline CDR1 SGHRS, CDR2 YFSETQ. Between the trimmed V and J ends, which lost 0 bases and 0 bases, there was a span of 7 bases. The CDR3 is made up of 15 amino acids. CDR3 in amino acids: CASSLGQDSYNEQFF. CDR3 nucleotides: TGCGCCAGCAGCTTGGGACAGGACTCCTACAATGAGCAGTTCTTC.

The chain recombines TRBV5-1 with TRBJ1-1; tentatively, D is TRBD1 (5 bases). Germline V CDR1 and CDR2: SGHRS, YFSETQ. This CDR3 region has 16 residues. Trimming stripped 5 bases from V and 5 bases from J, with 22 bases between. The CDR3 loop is CASSSLIGAGGTEAFF. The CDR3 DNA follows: TGCGCCAGCAGTTCTCTAATCGGGGCGGGAGGGACTGAAGCTTTCTTT. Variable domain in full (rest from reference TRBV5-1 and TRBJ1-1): KAGVTQTPRYLIKTRGQQVTLSCSPISGHRSVSWYQQTPGQGLQFLFEYFSETQRNKGNFPGRFSGRQFSNSRSEMNVSTLELGDSALYLCASSSLIGAGGTEAFFGQGTRLTVV.

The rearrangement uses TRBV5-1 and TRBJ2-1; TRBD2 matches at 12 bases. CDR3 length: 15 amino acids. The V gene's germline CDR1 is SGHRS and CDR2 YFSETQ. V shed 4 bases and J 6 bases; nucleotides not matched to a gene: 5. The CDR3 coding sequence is TGCGCCAGCAGCCCAGGACTAGCGGGGATCAATGAGCAGTTCTTC. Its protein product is CASSPGLAGINEQFF.

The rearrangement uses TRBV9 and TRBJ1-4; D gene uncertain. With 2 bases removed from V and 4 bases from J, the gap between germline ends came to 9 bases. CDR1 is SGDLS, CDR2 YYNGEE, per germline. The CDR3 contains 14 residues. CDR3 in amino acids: CASSVSSVNEKLFF. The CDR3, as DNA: TGTGCCAGCAGCGTCTCGTCGGTTAATGAAAAACTGTTTTTT. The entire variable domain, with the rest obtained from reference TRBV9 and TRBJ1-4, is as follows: DSGVTQTPKHLITATGQRVTLRCSPRSGDLSVYWYQQSLDQGLQFLIQYYNGEERAKGNILERFSAQQFPDLHSELNLSSLELGDSALYFCASSVSSVNEKLFFGSGTQLSVL.

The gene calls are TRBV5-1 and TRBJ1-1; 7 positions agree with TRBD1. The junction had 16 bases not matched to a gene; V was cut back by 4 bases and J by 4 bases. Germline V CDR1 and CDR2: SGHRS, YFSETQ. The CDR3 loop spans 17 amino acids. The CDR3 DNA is TGCGCCAGCAGCGGCGCCCAGGGGGTAAAGGTTGGCACTGAAGCTTTCTTT. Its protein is CASSGAQGVKVGTEAFF.

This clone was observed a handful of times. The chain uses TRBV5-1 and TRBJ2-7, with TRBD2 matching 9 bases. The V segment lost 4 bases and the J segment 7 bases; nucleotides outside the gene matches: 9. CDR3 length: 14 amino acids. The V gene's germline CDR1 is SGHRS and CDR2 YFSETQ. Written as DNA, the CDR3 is TGCGCCAGCAGCATGGTAGCGGGAGCACGGGAGCAGTACTTC. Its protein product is CASSMVAGAREQYF.

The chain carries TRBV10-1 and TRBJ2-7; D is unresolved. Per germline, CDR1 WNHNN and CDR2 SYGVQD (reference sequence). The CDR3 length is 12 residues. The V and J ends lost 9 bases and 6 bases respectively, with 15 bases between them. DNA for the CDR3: TGCGCCAGGAGAACTGCCGCCGCCGAGCAGTACTTC. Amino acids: CARRTAAAEQYF.

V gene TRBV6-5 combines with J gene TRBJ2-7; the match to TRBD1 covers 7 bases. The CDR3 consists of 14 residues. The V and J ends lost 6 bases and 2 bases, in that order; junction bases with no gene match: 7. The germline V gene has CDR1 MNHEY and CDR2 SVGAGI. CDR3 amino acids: CASRGTVNTYEQYF. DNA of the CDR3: TGTGCCAGCAGAGGGACAGTTAATACCTACGAGCAGTACTTC.

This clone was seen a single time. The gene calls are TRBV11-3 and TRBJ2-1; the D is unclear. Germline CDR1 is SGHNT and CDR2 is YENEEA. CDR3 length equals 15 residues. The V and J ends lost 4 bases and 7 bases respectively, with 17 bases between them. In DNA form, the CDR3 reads TGTGCCAGCAGCTCTCCCCAGCGACCTCGGAATGAGCAGTTCTTC. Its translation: CASSSPQRPRNEQFF.

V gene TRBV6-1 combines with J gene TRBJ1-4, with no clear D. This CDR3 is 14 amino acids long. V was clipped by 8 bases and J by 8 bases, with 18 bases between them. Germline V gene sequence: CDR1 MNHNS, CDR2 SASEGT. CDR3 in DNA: TGTGCCAGCGACGGCCGGACGCGGGGAGAAAAACTGTTTTTT. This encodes CASDGRTRGEKLFF.

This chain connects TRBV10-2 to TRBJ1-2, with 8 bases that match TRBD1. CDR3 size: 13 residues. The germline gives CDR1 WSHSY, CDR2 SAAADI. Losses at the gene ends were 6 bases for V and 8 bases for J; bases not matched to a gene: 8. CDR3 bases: TGCGCCAGCAGAGGACAGGGTAGTTCGGGCTACACCTTC. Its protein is CASRGQGSSGYTF.

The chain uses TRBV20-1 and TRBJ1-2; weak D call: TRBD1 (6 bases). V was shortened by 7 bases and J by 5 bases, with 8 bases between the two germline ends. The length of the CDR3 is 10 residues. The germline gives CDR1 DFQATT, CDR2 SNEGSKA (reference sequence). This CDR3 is CSVQGYGYTF. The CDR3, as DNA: TGCAGTGTCCAGGGGTATGGCTACACCTTC.

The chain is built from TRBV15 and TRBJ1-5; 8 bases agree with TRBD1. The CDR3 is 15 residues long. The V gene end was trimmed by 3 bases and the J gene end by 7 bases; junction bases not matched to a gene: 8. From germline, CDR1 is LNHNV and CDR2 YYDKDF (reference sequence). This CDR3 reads CATSREGQGLQPQHF. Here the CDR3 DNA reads TGTGCCACCAGCAGGGAAGGACAGGGATTACAGCCCCAGCATTTT.